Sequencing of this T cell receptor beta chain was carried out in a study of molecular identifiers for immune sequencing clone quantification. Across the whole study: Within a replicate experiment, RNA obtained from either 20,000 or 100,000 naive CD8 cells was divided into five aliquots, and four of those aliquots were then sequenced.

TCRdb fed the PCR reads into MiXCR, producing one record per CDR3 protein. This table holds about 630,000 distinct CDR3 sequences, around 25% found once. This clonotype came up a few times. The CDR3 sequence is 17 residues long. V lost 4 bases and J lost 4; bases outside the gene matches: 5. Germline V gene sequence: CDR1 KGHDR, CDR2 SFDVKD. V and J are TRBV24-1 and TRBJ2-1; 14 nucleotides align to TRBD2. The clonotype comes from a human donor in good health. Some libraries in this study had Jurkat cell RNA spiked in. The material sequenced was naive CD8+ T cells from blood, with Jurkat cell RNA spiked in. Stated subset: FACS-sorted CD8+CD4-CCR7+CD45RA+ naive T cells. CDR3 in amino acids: CATSDPGLAGGYNEQFF. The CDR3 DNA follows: TGTGCCACCAGTGACCCCGGACTAGCGGGGGGATACAATGAGCAGTTCTTC.